One and the same sample provided the 20 T cell receptor beta chains below, sequenced in a study of cytomegalovirus exposure and HLA in healthy donors. The PCR contained 60 Vbeta and 13 Jbeta primers. This table comes from immunoSEQ multiplex PCR, and its TCRdb copy is limited to in-frame clones, with some not included. In the table there are 29,000 or so clones, about 64% of which are singletons. The sample taken for sequencing was PBMCs. All receptors come from a male donor in good health and CMV-seropositive.

The chain is built from TRBV7-8 and TRBJ2-7; TRBD2 is a possible D gene (7 bases). Germline lookup yields CDR1 SGHVS and CDR2 FQNEAQ. This CDR3 is built from 13 residues. V was pared by 5 bases and J by 3 bases, with 11 bases between. The CDR3 sequence: CASSRGGRYEQYF. The CDR3 region has the DNA TGTGCCAGCAGCAGGGGGGGCCGCTACGAGCAGTACTTC.

The chain has TRBV11-3 and TRBJ1-4; tentative D call: TRBD1 (6 bases). This CDR3 is built from 15 residues. Germline CDR1 is SGHNT and CDR2 is YENEEA. With 6 bases removed from V and 8 bases from J, the gap between germline ends came to 19 bases. The CDR3 loop reads CASSRGGSVYEKLFF. The CDR3 coding sequence is TGTGCCAGCAGTCGTGGGGGCTCGGTATACGAAAAACTGTTTTTT.

This chain links TRBV7-9 with TRBJ1-5, with 7 bases identical to TRBD1. Germline CDR1 SEHNR, CDR2 FQNEAQ (reference sequence). J lost 6 bases, V lost 0 bases, and 17 bases had no gene match. The CDR3 spans 19 residues. Written as DNA, the CDR3 is TGTGCCAGCAGCTTAGCGGAAGTGGGTCTCCCCAGGGGGGTTCAGCCCCAGCATTTT. It translates to CASSLAEVGLPRGVQPQHF.

The rearrangement links TRBV11-2 to TRBJ2-5; 7 bases fit TRBD1. This CDR3 region has 13 residues. Germline V CDR1 and CDR2: SGHAT, FQNNGV. Trimming removed 11 bases from V and 4 bases from J; junction bases left unmatched: 10. The CDR3 spells CALLRGLRETQYF. DNA for the CDR3: TGTGCCCTCCTGAGGGGGCTGAGAGAGACCCAGTACTTC.

This clone was seen a few times. This chain connects TRBV4-1 to TRBJ1-5, with a possible D match to TRBD1 (5 bases). The germline CDR1 and CDR2 sequences are MGHRA and YSYEKL. This CDR3 comprises 15 residues. Between the trimmed V and J ends, which lost 0 bases and 3 bases, there was a span of 9 bases. CDR3 bases: TGCGCCAGCAGCCAAGAAGGAGGGGACAATCAGCCCCAGCATTTT. This translates into CASSQEGGDNQPQHF.

The chain uses TRBV12-5 and TRBJ2-5, with D possibly TRBD2 on 6 matching bases. The CDR3 extends over 15 amino acids. The V and J ends lost 3 bases and 4 bases respectively, with 15 bases between them. Germline V CDR1 and CDR2: LGHNT, FRNRAP. CDR3 nucleotide sequence: TGTGCTAGTGGTTTTGAGGGACTCCAGGGAGAGACCCAGTACTTC. This sequence encodes CASGFEGLQGETQYF. The variable domain in full, with the rest retrieved from reference TRBV12-5 and TRBJ2-5, is DARVTQTPRHKVTEMGQEVTMRCQPILGHNTVFWYRQTMMQGLELLAYFRNRAPLDDSGMPKDRFSAEMPDATLATLKIQPSEPRDSAVYFCASGFEGLQGETQYFGPGTRLLVL.

This clone was counted only a few times. The J gene is TRBJ2-2, the V gene TRBV6-5; D uncertain. CDR1 MNHEY and CDR2 SVGAGI come from the germline V gene. The CDR3 is made up of 12 amino acids. The V end lost 6 bases, the J end lost 2 bases, and 4 bases lay between the germline ends. This CDR3 is CASSYNTGELFF. The DNA of the CDR3 is TGTGCCAGCAGCTATAACACCGGGGAGCTGTTTTTT.

V is TRBV6-5 and J is TRBJ2-3; 8 positions agree with TRBD1. In germline, CDR1 is MNHEY, CDR2 SVGAGI. V trimming: 10 bases; J trimming: 5 bases; junction bases outside the gene matches: 14. CDR3 size: 15 residues. The CDR3 region has the DNA TGTGCCACCATAGTACCAGGGGGCGAGGGAGATACGCAGTATTTT. As protein: CATIVPGGEGDTQYF.

The rearrangement joins TRBV29-1 to TRBJ1-2; TRBD1 matches at 8 bases. V shed 0 bases and J 7 bases; nucleotides not matched to a gene: 7. The CDR3 is made up of 14 amino acids. CDR1 SQVTM and CDR2 ANQGSEA come from the germline V gene. The CDR3 region has the DNA TGCAGCGTTGAAGAGGCCCAGGGGGCGATTGGCTACACCTTC. It encodes CSVEEAQGAIGYTF. The full variable domain, completed using reference TRBV29-1 and TRBJ1-2, is SAVISQKPSRDICQRGTSLTIQCQVDSQVTMMFWYRQQPGQSLTLIATANQGSEATYESGFVIDKFPISRPNLTFSTLTVSNMSPEDSSIYLCSVEEAQGAIGYTFGSGTRLTVV.

V is TRBV28 and J is TRBJ2-7, with 9 bases identical to TRBD2. This CDR3 has 16 residues. Germline CDR1 MDHEN, CDR2 SYDVKM. Trimming at V came to 3 bases and at J to 2 bases, leaving 8 bases not matched to a gene. CDR3 amino acids: CASSLSETSGAYEQYF. In DNA, the CDR3 is TGTGCCAGCAGTTTGTCTGAGACTAGCGGAGCCTACGAGCAGTACTTC.

The sample holds one count of this clone. The chain couples TRBV2 to TRBJ1-2; D uncertain. Trimming shortened V by 6 bases and J by 3 bases, and 14 bases separated the two germline ends. This CDR3 spans 14 amino acids. Per the germline V gene, CDR1 is SNHLY and CDR2 is FYNNEI. CDR3 protein: CASRIQMADYGYTF. The CDR3, as DNA: TGTGCCAGCAGGATACAGATGGCAGACTATGGCTACACCTTC. Together with reference TRBV2 and TRBJ1-2, the CDR3 gives the full variable domain: EPEVTQTPSHQVTQMGQEVILRCVPISNHLYFYWYRQILGQKVEFLVSFYNNEISEKSEIFDDQFSVERPDGSNFTLKIRSTKLEDSAMYFCASRIQMADYGYTFGSGTRLTVV.

The rearrangement joins TRBV25-1 to TRBJ1-1; a possible D gene is TRBD1 (6 bases). Trimming cost V 0 bases and J 6 bases, with 14 bases left between them. The germline CDR1 and CDR2 sequences are MGHDK and SYGVNS. CDR3 size: 15 residues. CDR3 protein: CASSEYREGQAEAFF. Written as DNA, the CDR3 is TGTGCCAGCAGTGAATACCGGGAGGGACAAGCTGAAGCTTTCTTT.

The chain joins TRBV9 to TRBJ2-3; D gene ambiguous. Germline assignment: CDR1 SGDLS and CDR2 YYNGEE. V was cut by 4 bases and J by 1 base, with 13 bases left in between. This CDR3 spans 15 amino acids. CDR3 nucleotide sequence: TGTGCCAGCAGCTTATCATTCAGCGGCACAGATACGCAGTATTTT. It translates to CASSLSFSGTDTQYF.

The chain links TRBV19 to TRBJ2-7; a weak D match, TRBD2 (5 bases). The germline CDR1 and CDR2 sequences are LNHDA and SQIVND (reference sequence). The CDR3 has 14 residues. Trimming removed 4 bases from V and 6 bases from J, with 16 bases in between. This chain's CDR3 is CASSTRTDFGEQYF. The CDR3 DNA sequence: TGTGCCAGTAGTACCCGGACGGACTTCGGCGAGCAGTACTTC.

V is TRBV19 and J is TRBJ2-1; TRBD2 aligns across 7 bases. The CDR3 is 15 amino acids. CDR1 is LNHDA and CDR2 is SQIVND in the germline V gene (reference sequence). The V segment lost 4 bases and the J segment 8 bases; nucleotides outside the gene matches: 11. The CDR3 sequence is CASSSGTTAVHEQFF. The CDR3 nucleotides are TGTGCCAGTAGTAGCGGGACTACCGCCGTGCATGAGCAGTTCTTC.

This clone appeared a single time. The DNA of the CDR3 is TGTGCCAGCAGTGTCGGGGAGGGCCATAATTCACCCCTCCACTTT. It specifies CASSVGEGHNSPLHF. V is TRBV28 and J is TRBJ1-6, with D hard to call. CDR1 and CDR2 from the germline V gene are MDHEN and SYDVKM. CDR3 length: 15 amino acids. V lost 5 bases to trimming and J lost 5 bases, with 13 bases between them.

The chain joins TRBV30 to TRBJ1-4; D gene ambiguous. Germline CDR1 and CDR2: GTSNPN and SVGIG (reference sequence). V was trimmed by 0 bases and J by 8 bases, leaving 10 bases between them. The CDR3 length is 13 residues. CDR3 sequence reads: CAWSVQVEEKLFF. Written as DNA, the CDR3 is TGTGCCTGGAGTGTCCAGGTAGAGGAAAAACTGTTTTTT.

This chain joins TRBV27 and TRBJ1-6; possible D gene TRBD1, 5 bases. V was cut by 8 bases and J by 4 bases, with 9 bases left in between. The CDR3 runs to 13 residues. Germline-derived CDR1 and CDR2 are MNHEY and SMNVEV (reference sequence). CDR3 DNA sequence: TGTGCCAGCGCAGGGTTTTATAATTCACCCCTCCACTTT. Encoded protein: CASAGFYNSPLHF.

Only a few counts were recorded for this clone. The chain recombines TRBV5-4 with TRBJ2-5; TRBD1 is a possible D gene (5 bases). Germline V gene data show CDR1 as SGHNT and CDR2 as YYREEE (reference sequence). V was shortened by 0 bases and J by 3 bases, with 6 bases between the two germline ends. This CDR3 comprises 13 residues. This CDR3 reads CASSLAREETQYF. CDR3 DNA sequence: TGTGCCAGCAGCTTGGCCAGGGAAGAGACCCAGTACTTC.

This clone has more than one count but fewer than ten. The V gene is TRBV6-5, the J gene TRBJ2-1, with TRBD2 as a possible D gene (5 bases). The V end lost 4 bases, the J end lost 1 base, and 11 bases lay between the germline ends. Germline CDR1 is MNHEY and CDR2 is SVGAGI. The CDR3 length is 15 residues. DNA of the CDR3: TGTGCCAGCAGTTTTAGCGCCGTATCCTACAATGAGCAGTTCTTC. Translated, it gives CASSFSAVSYNEQFF.